One sample yielded the 15 T cell receptor beta chains listed below, sequenced in a study of somatic mutations in cytotoxic T cells in rheumatoid arthritis. Libraries were prepared by immunoSEQ multiplex PCR; TCRdb keeps only in-frame clonotypes and omits some of them. Of about 18,000 clones detected, roughly four fifths appear once; the ten largest clones hold 11% to 15%. Sequenced material: CD8+ T cells sorted from blood. The receptors originated from an adult with rheumatoid arthritis.

This rearrangement joins TRBV4-2 to TRBJ2-2, with 11 bases lining up with TRBD2. The V segment lost 0 bases and the J segment 5 bases; nucleotides outside the gene matches: 8. Germline loops: CDR1 LGHNA, CDR2 YNFKEQ. This CDR3 region has 18 residues. The CDR3 region is CASSQDTVAGGPTGELFF. The CDR3 DNA follows: TGTGCCAGCAGCCAAGATACGGTAGCGGGAGGGCCGACCGGGGAGCTGTTTTTT.

The chain carries TRBV9 and TRBJ1-1; the D gene is possibly TRBD1 (5 bases). The CDR3 sequence is 15 residues long. Trimming left V 4 bases short and J 0 bases short, with 13 bases between. CDR1 SGDLS and CDR2 YYNGEE come from the germline V gene. CDR3 amino acids: CASSLQDRLNTEAFF. The DNA for the CDR3 is TGTGCCAGCAGCCTACAGGACCGATTGAACACTGAAGCTTTCTTT.

The genes are TRBV6-5 and TRBJ2-1; tentative D call: TRBD2 (5 bases). This CDR3 contains 14 residues. Trimming shortened V by 4 bases and J by 7 bases, and 14 bases separated the two germline ends. CDR1 is MNHEY and CDR2 is SVGAGI in the germline V gene. CDR3 protein: CASSSGWTGNEQFF. The DNA for the CDR3 is TGTGCCAGCAGTTCAGGTTGGACGGGGAATGAGCAGTTCTTC.

J is TRBJ1-2 and V is TRBV7-9, with D hard to call. V shed 0 bases and J shed 3 bases, with 11 bases lying between them. Germline V gene lookup returns CDR1 SEHNR and CDR2 FQNEAQ (reference sequence). This CDR3 region has 15 residues. The CDR3 DNA reads TGTGCCAGCAGCTTAGCGTTAACAGCCTACTATGGCTACACCTTC. Its translation is CASSLALTAYYGYTF.

This clone was observed a few times. The chain carries TRBV5-6 and TRBJ2-7, with D perhaps matching TRBD2 (6 bases). Trimming pared 0 bases from V and 3 bases from J, leaving 10 bases between. CDR3 size: 14 residues. CDR1 is SGHDT, CDR2 YYEEEE, per germline. The CDR3 sequence is CASSLVISGYEQYF. In DNA, the CDR3 is TGTGCCAGCAGCTTGGTAATTAGCGGCTACGAGCAGTACTTC.

J is TRBJ2-3 and V is TRBV25-1, with TRBD1 as a possible D gene (6 bases). V was trimmed by 3 bases and J by 2 bases, leaving 15 bases between them. Germline CDR1 reads MGHDK; CDR2 reads SYGVNS. This CDR3 has 16 residues. The CDR3 is CASSEIAGELTDTQYF. The CDR3 DNA reads TGTGCCAGCAGTGAGATAGCAGGGGAACTCACAGATACGCAGTATTTT.

The genes are TRBV9 and TRBJ2-3; perhaps TRBD1 as D (5 bases). The CDR3 contains 12 residues. V was cut by 1 base and J by 5 bases, with 5 bases left in between. Germline V CDR1 and CDR2: SGDLS, YYNGEE. The CDR3 DNA reads TGTGCCAGCAGCGTAACAGGAGATACGCAGTATTTT. Translation: CASSVTGDTQYF.

The chain recombines TRBV6-7 with TRBJ2-1, with 7 bases lining up with TRBD2. TRBV6-7 is sorted into the ORF group, with uncertain function. V lost 7 bases and J lost 8; bases outside the gene matches: 23. The CDR3 sequence is 18 residues long. This chain's CDR3 is CASTIPGGSGGSWDEQFF. The CDR3, as DNA: TGTGCCAGCACTATACCTGGGGGGAGCGGCGGGAGCTGGGATGAGCAGTTCTTC.

The sample holds one count of this clone. This chain links TRBV30 with TRBJ1-1, with TRBD1 as a possible D gene (5 bases). CDR1 and CDR2 from the germline V gene are GTSNPN and SVGIG (reference sequence). Trimming pared 3 bases from V and 2 bases from J, leaving 13 bases between. The CDR3 is made up of 14 amino acids. The CDR3 DNA follows: TGTGCCTGGAGCCGCGGGACGGATAACACTGAAGCTTTCTTT. Translating gives CAWSRGTDNTEAFF.

The chain has TRBV27 and TRBJ2-2, with D perhaps matching TRBD1 (6 bases). The CDR3 covers 14 residues. V was trimmed by 8 bases and J by 3 bases, leaving 13 bases between them. Looked up from germline, CDR1 is MNHEY and CDR2 is SMNVEV (reference sequence). The CDR3 DNA reads as TGTGCCAGCCGTCAAGGGGGAGACACCGGGGAGCTGTTTTTT. Residues: CASRQGGDTGELFF.

The sample holds a few counts of this clone. The V gene is TRBV7-9, the J gene TRBJ1-1; D unresolved. Trimming left V 7 bases short and J 1 base short, with 7 bases between. This CDR3 contains 12 residues. Germline V gene sequence: CDR1 SEHNR, CDR2 FQNEAQ (reference sequence). Here the CDR3 reads CASIEGNTEAFF. CDR3 nucleotides: TGTGCCAGCATCGAGGGGAACACTGAAGCTTTCTTT.

Turning to this clone: The junction departs from germline at one end; a sequencing error may be responsible. The chain uses TRBV7-7 and TRBJ2-1; D remains unclear. The CDR3 runs to 14 residues. Germline loops: CDR1 SSHAT, CDR2 FNYEAQ (reference sequence). The CDR3 loop reads CASSPIEEYNEQFF. CDR3 nucleotide sequence: TGTGCTAGCAGCCCGATTGAGGAGTACAATGAGCAGTTCTTC. The full variable domain, in which reference TRBV7-7 and TRBJ2-1 provide the parts outside the CDR3, is GAGVSQSPRYKVTKRGQDVTLRCDPISSHATLYWYQQALGQGPEFLTYFNYEAQPDKSGLPSDRFSAERPEGSISTLTIQRTEQRDSAMYRCASSPIEEYNEQFFGPGTRLTVL.

The chain carries TRBV7-9 and TRBJ1-4, with 12 bases fitting TRBD1. This CDR3 spans 17 amino acids. Trimming cost V 6 bases and J 7 bases; bases outside gene matches: 12. Germline values: CDR1 SEHNR, CDR2 FQNEAQ (reference sequence). CDR3 DNA: TGTGCCAGCAGTTGGGGACAGGGGGCTCCCTTGGGTGAAAAACTGTTTTTT. This codes for CASSWGQGAPLGEKLFF.

This clone was picked up a small number of times. For the CDR3, the DNA is TGTGCCAGCATTCCGGGACCTGGTGCCAACGAGCAGTACTTC. Amino acids: CASIPGPGANEQYF. V and J are TRBV6-4 and TRBJ2-7, with D possibly being TRBD1 or TRBD2 (5 bases each). V was shortened by 7 bases and J by 5 bases, with 18 bases between the two germline ends. CDR3 size: 14 residues. Germline V gene lookup returns CDR1 MRHNA and CDR2 SNTAGT.

The V gene is TRBV6-6, the J gene TRBJ1-3; D is possibly TRBD1 (6 bases). The germline CDR1 and CDR2 sequences are MNHNY and SVGAGI (reference sequence). The V end was cut by 3 bases, the J end by 7 bases, with 19 bases between. This CDR3 spans 16 amino acids. CDR3 in amino acids: CASSYSLDRSGNTIYF. For the CDR3, the DNA is TGTGCCAGCAGTTATTCCCTAGACAGGTCCGGCAACACCATATATTTT.